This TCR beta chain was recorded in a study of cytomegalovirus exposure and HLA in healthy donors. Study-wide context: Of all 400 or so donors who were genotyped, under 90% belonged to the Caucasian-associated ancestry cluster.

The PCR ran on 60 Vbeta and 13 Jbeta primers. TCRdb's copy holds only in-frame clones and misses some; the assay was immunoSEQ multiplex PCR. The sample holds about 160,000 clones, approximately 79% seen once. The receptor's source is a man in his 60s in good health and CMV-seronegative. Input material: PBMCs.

For the CDR3, the DNA is TGCAGCGTTAAACGAGGGGGCGTAAACACCGGGGAGCTGTTTTTT. This gives the protein CSVKRGGVNTGELFF. The V and J genes are TRBV29-1 and TRBJ2-2, with 7 bases identical to TRBD1. V dropped 5 bases and J dropped 2; count of bases not matched to a gene: 8. Germline CDR1 reads SQVTM; CDR2 reads ANQGSEA. The CDR3 extends over 15 amino acids.